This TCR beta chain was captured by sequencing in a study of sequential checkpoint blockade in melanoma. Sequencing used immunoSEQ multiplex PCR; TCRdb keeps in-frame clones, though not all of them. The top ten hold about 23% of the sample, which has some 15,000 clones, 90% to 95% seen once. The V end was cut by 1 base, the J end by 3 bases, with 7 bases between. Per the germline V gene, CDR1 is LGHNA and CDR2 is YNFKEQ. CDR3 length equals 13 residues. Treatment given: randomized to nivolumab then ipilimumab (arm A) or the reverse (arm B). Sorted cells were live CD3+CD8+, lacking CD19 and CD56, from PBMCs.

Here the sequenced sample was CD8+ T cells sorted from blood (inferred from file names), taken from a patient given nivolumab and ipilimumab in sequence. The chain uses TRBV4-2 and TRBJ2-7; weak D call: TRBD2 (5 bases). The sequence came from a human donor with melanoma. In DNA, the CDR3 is TGTGCCAGCAGCCAAGGGGAGAACTACGAGCAGTACTTC. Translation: CASSQGENYEQYF.